This TCR beta chain was captured by sequencing in a study of T cells in Graves' hyperthyroidism and ophthalmopathy. About the research overall: The authors collected peripheral blood at initial diagnosis, before any treatment.

Whole-study findings and limits: Expanded thyroid clonotypes (above 0.001) were mostly also found in blood. From stable hyperthyroidism, ophthalmopathy was separated by a 13 V-J model.

Regarding this clonotype: Its antigen is not known.

After removal of 5 bases from V and 7 bases from J, the junction contained 15 bases not matched to a gene. Per germline, CDR1 SEHNR and CDR2 FQNEAQ (reference sequence). The CDR3 sequence is 16 residues long. RNA transcripts provided the source from which TCR beta CDR3 regions were amplified. A first-round RT-PCR of the TCR CDR3 used the HTBI primer set. TCRdb fed the multiplex PCR reads into MiXCR, producing one record per CDR3 protein. The data show fewer than 900,000 distinct CDR3 sequences, roughly a sixth seen once. The sample comprised blood. This chain joins TRBV7-9 and TRBJ2-3, with 7 bases matching TRBD2. The receptor was derived from a woman aged 45 to 65 with Graves' hyperthyroidism that later progressed to Graves' ophthalmopathy. The CDR3 reads CASSSSLASLGYTQYF. In DNA, the CDR3 is TGTGCCAGCAGCAGCTCACTAGCGTCCCTGGGGTATACGCAGTATTTT.